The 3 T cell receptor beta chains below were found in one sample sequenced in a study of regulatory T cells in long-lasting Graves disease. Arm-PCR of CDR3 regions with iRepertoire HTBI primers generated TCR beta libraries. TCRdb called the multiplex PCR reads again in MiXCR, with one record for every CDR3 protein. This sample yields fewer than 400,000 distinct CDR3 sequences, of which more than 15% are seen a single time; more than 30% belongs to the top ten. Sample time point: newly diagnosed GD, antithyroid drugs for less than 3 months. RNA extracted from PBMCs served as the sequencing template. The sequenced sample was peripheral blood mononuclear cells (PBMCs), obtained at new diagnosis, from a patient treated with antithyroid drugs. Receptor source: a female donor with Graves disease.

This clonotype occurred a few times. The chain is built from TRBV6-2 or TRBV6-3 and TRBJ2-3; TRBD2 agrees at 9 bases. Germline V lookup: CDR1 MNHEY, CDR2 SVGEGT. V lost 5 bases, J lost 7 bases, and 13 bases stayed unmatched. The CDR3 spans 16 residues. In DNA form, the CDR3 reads TGTGCCAGCAGTGAAGCGGCGGGAGGGCTGAGGAATACGCAGTATTTT. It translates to CASSEAAGGLRNTQYF.

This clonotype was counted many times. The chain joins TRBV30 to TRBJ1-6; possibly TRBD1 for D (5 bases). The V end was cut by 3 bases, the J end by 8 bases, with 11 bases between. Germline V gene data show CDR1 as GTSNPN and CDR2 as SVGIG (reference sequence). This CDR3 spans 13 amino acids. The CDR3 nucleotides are TGTGCCTGGAGCGACCGCAGGGATTCACCCCTCCACTTT. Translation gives CAWSDRRDSPLHF.

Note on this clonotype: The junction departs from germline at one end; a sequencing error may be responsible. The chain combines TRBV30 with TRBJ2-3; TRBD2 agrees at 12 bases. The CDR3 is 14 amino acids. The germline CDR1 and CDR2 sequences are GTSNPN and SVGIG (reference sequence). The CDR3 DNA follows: TGTGCCTGGAGCGCTAGCGGGAGGGCCGATACGCAGTGTTTT. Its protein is CAWSASGRADTQCF.